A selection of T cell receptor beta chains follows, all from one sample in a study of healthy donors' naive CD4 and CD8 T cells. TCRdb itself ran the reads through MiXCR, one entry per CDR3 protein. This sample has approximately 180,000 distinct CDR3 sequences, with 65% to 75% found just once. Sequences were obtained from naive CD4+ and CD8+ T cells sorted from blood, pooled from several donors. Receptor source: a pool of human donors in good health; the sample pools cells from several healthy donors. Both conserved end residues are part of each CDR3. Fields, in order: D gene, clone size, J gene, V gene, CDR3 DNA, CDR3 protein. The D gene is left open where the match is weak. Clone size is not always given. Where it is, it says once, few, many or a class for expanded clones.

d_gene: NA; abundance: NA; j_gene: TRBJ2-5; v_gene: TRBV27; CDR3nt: TGTGCCAGCAGTTCCGCTGGGGGGCTTGAGACCCAGTACTTC; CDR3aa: CASSSAGGLETQYF
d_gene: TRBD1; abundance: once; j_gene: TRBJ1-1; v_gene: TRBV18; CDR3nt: TGTGCCAGCTCACCTCAGGGGGCGGTGAACACTGAAGCTTTCTTT; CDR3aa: CASSPQGAVNTEAFF
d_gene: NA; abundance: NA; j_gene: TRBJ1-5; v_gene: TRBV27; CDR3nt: TGTGCCAGCAGTTTATCGAAGGCAGGGTGGGATAGCAATCAGCCCCAGCATTTT; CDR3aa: CASSLSKAGWDSNQPQHF
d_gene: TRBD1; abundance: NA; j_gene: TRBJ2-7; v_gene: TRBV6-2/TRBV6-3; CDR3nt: TGTGCCAGCAGTTCCCACGGGACAGGGTACGAGCAGTACTTC; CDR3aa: CASSSHGTGYEQYF
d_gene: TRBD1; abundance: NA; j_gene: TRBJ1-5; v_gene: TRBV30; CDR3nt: TGTGCCTGGAAACCGGGACAGCTTCACAATCAGCCCCAGCATTTT; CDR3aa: CAWKPGQLHNQPQHF
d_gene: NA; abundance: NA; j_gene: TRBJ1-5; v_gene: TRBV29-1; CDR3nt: TGCAGCGTTGGGACAAATAGCAATCAGCCCCAGCATTTT; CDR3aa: CSVGTNSNQPQHF
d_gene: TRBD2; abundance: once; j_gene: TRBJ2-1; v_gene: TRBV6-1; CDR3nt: TGTGCCAGCAGTTACTCGCGGCGGGAGGGTGGCAATGAGCAGTTCTTC; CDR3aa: CASSYSRREGGNEQFF
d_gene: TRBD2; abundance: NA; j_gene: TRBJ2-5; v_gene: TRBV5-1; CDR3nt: TGCGCCAGCAGCCCCTTAGCGGGAGGGCCTGGAGAGACCCAGTACTTC; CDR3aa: CASSPLAGGPGETQYF
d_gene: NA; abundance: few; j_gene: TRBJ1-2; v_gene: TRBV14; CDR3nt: TGTGCCAGCAGCCCCGCCGTAATCTATGGCTACACCTTC; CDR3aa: CASSPAVIYGYTF
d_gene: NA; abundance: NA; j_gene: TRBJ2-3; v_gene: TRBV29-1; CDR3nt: TGCAGCGTTGGGTCCCCCAACGCGGGTACGCAGTATTTT; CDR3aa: CSVGSPNAGTQYF
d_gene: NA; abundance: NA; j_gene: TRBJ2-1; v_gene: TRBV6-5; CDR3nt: TGTGCCAGCAGTCAGACTGGGCACAATGAGCAGTTCTTC; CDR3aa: CASSQTGHNEQFF
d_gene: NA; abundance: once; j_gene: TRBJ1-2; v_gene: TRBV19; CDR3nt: TGTGCCAGTAGTATCCTTCTACAGAGGACAGAAGTCTACACCTTC; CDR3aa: CASSILLQRTEVYTF
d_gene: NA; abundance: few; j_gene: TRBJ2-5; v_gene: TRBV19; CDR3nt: TGTGCCAGTAGTATATCGGGTGTGGAGACCCAGTACTTC; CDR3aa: CASSISGVETQYF
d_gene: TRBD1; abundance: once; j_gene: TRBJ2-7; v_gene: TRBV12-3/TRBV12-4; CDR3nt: TGTGCCAGCAGTATACAGGGGGCGGTGTACGAGCAGTACTTC; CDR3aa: CASSIQGAVYEQYF
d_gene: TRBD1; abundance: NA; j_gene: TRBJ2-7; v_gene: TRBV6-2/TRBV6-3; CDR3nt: TGTGCCAGCAGTGACGACTATGGGACAGGGACTTCCTACGAGCAGTACTTC; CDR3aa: CASSDDYGTGTSYEQYF
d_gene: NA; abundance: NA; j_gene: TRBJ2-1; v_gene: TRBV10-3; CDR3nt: TGTGCCATCAGTGAGGCGGCAGATTACAATGAGCAGTTCTTC; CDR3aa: CAISEAADYNEQFF
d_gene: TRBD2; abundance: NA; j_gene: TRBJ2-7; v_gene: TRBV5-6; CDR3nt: TGTGCCAGCAGCGTACTAGCGGGTGGCGAGCAGTACTTC; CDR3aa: CASSVLAGGEQYF
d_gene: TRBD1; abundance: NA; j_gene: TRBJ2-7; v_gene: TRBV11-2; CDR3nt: TGTGCCAGCAGCTGGGACAGGGGGTACGAGCAGTACTTC; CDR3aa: CASSWDRGYEQYF
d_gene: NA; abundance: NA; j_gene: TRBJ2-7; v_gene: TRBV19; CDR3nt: TGTGCCAGTAGTCCACCAGAGGGTGGGAGCTCCTACGAGCAGTACTTC; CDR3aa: CASSPPEGGSSYEQYF
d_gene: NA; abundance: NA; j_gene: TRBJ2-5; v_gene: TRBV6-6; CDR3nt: TGTGCCAGCAGTTACCGGGTGGGGGAGACCCAGTACTTC; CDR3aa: CASSYRVGETQYF
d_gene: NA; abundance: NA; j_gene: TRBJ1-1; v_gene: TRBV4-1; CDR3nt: TGCGCCAGCAGCCAAGATCCACCAACGGGGGCCGACACTGAAGCTTTCTTT; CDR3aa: CASSQDPPTGADTEAFF
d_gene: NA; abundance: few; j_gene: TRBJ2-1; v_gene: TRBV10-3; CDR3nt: TGTGCCATCAGTGAGCCGAGCCGACTTGCCTACAATGAGCAGTTCTTC; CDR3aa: CAISEPSRLAYNEQFF
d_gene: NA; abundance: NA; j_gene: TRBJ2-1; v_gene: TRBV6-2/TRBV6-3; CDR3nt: TGTGCCAGCATCCGATCACTTGAGGGGGAAGATGAGCAGTTCTTC; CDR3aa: CASIRSLEGEDEQFF
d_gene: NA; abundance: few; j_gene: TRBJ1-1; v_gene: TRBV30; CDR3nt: TGTGCCTGGCAGGGAGCTGAAGCTTTCTTT; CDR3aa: CAWQGAEAFF
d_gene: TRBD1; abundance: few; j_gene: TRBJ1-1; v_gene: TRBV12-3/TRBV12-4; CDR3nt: TGTGCCAGCAGTTGGGACAGAGCGAGCACTGAAGCTTTCTTT; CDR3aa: CASSWDRASTEAFF
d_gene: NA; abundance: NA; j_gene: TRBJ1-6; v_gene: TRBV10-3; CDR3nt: TGTGCCGCCTTGAACCCAGGAAGCAATTCACCCCTCCACTTT; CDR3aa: CAALNPGSNSPLHF
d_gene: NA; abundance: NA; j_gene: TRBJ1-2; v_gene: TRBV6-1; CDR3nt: TGTGCCAGCAGACGGTTGGGGGACTATGGCTACACCTTC; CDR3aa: CASRRLGDYGYTF
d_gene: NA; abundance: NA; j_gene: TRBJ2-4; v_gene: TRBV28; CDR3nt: TGTGCCAGCAGTTTAGGGAAAGCATTCCAGGGAGGCAAAAACATTCAGTACTTC; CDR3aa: CASSLGKAFQGGKNIQYF
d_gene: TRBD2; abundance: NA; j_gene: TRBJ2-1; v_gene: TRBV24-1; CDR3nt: TGTGCCACCAGTGACCGGGGACTAGCGGGAGGCTCCTACAATGAGCAGTTCTTC; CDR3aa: CATSDRGLAGGSYNEQFF
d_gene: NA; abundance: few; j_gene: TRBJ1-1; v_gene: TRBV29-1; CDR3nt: TGCAGCGTTCGGTGGGCTGGGGATGCTTTCTTT; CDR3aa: CSVRWAGDAFF
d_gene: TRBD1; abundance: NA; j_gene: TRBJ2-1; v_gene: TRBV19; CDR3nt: TGTGCTACGGGACAGGGATACAATGAGCAGTTCTTC; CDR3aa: CATGQGYNEQFF
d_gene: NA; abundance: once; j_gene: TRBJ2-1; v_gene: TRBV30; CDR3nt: TGTGCCTGCTGGGCGGGCTGGGATGAGCAGTTCTTC; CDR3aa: CACWAGWDEQFF
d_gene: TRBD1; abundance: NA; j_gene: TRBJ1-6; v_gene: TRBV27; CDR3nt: TGTGCCAGCAGTTACAGACAGGGCGGTAATTCACCCCTCCACTTT; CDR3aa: CASSYRQGGNSPLHF
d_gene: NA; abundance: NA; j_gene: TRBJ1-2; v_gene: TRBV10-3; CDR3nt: TGTGCCATCAGCACAGGGTATGGCTACACCTTC; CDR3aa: CAISTGYGYTF
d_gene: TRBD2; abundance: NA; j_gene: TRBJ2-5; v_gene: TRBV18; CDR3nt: TGTGCCAGCAGCGGAACTAGCGTCCAAGAGACCCAGTACTTC; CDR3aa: CASSGTSVQETQYF
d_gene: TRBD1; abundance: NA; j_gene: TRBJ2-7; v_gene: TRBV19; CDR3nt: TGTGCCAGTACCATGACAGGGGGTTCCTACGAGCAGTACTTC; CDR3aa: CASTMTGGSYEQYF
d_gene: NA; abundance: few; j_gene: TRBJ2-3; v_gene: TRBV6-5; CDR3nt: TGTGCCACCCAAAACGGTGGGTTCGGCACAGATACGCAGTATTTT; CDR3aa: CATQNGGFGTDTQYF
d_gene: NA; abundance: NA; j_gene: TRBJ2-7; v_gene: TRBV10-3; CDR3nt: TGTGCCATCAAATTACCGGGACCGACCTACGAGCAGTACTTC; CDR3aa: CAIKLPGPTYEQYF
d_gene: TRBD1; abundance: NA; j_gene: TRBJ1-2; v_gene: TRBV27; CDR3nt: TGTGCCAGCAGGACCCCTCAGGGGGCAGGGAGGTATGGCTACACCTTC; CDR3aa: CASRTPQGAGRYGYTF
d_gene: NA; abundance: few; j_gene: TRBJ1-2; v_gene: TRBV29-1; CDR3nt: TGCAGCGACCGATCAAGGTCTGGCTACACCTTC; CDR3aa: CSDRSRSGYTF
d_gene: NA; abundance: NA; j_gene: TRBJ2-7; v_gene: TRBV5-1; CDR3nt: TGCGCCAGCAACGGGGGCTACGAGCAGTACTTC; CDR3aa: CASNGGYEQYF
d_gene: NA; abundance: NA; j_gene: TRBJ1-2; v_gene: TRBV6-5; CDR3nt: TGTGCCAGCAGTCCTCCGGGAAACTATGGCTACACCTTC; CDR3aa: CASSPPGNYGYTF
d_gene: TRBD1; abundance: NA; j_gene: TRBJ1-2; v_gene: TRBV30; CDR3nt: TGTGCCTGGAGCGCCCTTGGGACAGGGGGCAACTATGGCTACACCTTC; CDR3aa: CAWSALGTGGNYGYTF
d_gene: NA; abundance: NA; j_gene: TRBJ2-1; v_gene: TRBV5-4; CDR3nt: TGTGCCAGCAGCTTAGGCTACGGTGAGCAGTTCTTC; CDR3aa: CASSLGYGEQFF
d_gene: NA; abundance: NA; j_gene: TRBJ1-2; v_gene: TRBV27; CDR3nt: TGTGCCAGCAAAGAAGGGGGTTCTGGTGGCTACACCTTC; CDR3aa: CASKEGGSGGYTF
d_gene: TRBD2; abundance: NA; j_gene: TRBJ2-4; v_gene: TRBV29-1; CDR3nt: TGCAGCGTTGTAGCGGGAGGGGGCGGAAACATTCAGTACTTC; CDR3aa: CSVVAGGGGNIQYF
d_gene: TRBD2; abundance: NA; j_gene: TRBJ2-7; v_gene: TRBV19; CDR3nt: TGTGCCAGTAGTATGAGGCCTAGCGGGAGTTGGGAGCAGTACTTC; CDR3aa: CASSMRPSGSWEQYF
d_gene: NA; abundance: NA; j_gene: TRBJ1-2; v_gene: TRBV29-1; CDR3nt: TGCAGCGTTGACGGGACCTATTATGGCTACACCTTC; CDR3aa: CSVDGTYYGYTF
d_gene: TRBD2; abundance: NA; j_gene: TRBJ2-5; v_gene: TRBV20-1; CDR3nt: TGCAGTGCTATCCGGGGGGATCAAGAGACCCAGTACTTC; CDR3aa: CSAIRGDQETQYF
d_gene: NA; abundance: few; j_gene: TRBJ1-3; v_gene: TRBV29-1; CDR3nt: TGCAGCGTTGACCCGACAGCCTCTGGAAACACCATATATTTT; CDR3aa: CSVDPTASGNTIYF
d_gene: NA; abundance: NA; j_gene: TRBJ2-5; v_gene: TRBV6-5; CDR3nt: TGTGCCAGCAGTTACTCTTCTTTCCCAGAGACCCAGTACTTC; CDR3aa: CASSYSSFPETQYF
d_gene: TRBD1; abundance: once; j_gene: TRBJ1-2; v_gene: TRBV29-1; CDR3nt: TGCAGCACGAAGACAGGGGAATATGGCTACACCTTC; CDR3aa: CSTKTGEYGYTF
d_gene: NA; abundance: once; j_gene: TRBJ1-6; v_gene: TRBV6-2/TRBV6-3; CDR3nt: TGTGCCAGCAGTTATTTCCTCAGGAGCTCCTATAATTCACCCCTCCACTTT; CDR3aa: CASSYFLRSSYNSPLHF